Presented here are 10 T cell receptor beta chains from one specimen sequenced in a study of cytomegalovirus exposure and HLA in healthy donors. Researchers ran the PCR with 60 Vbeta and 13 Jbeta primers. The assay was immunoSEQ multiplex PCR, and TCRdb's table has in-frame clones only and misses some. The data show about 200,000 clones, about 76% seen once. What was sequenced was PBMCs. These receptors were obtained from a male donor in good health and CMV-seropositive.

The rearrangement links TRBV4-2 to TRBJ2-5; D uncertain. The CDR3 contains 13 residues. Germline values: CDR1 LGHNA, CDR2 YNFKEQ. V was cut by 1 base and J by 5 bases, with 8 bases left in between. CDR3 sequence (DNA): TGTGCCAGCAGCCAAGTCGGTGAGGAGACCCAGTACTTC. It yields the protein CASSQVGEETQYF.

In this sample, this clone turned up once. The rearrangement joins TRBV10-1 to TRBJ2-5; unclear D gene. V was shortened by 9 bases and J by 4 bases, with 12 bases between the two germline ends. CDR3 length: 12 residues. Germline-derived CDR1 and CDR2 are WNHNN and SYGVQD (reference sequence). The CDR3 here is CARDQASETQYF. DNA of the CDR3: TGCGCCAGGGATCAGGCGTCAGAGACCCAGTACTTC.

This chain connects TRBV2 to TRBJ1-6, with 8 bases matching TRBD1. The germline V gene has CDR1 SNHLY and CDR2 FYNNEI. V shed 8 bases and J 10 bases; nucleotides not matched to a gene: 10. This CDR3 spans 14 amino acids. The CDR3 DNA reads TGTGCCAGCCGCGAGGACAGGGCAGGGTCACCCCTCCACTTT. It is translated as CASREDRAGSPLHF.

Worth noting for this clone: The junction shows a germline mismatch at one end, possibly a read error. V is TRBV7-2 and J is TRBJ2-5, with TRBD2 matching over 8 bases. Germline-derived CDR1 and CDR2 are SGHTA and FQGNSA. This CDR3 spans 16 amino acids. The chain's CDR3 is CVSSPHSGTYQETQYF. The CDR3 nucleotides read TGTGTCAGCAGCCCCCATAGCGGGACCTACCAAGAGACCCAGTACTTC.

This chain links TRBV6-5 with TRBJ1-1; D ambiguous. Germline V gene sequence: CDR1 MNHEY, CDR2 SVGAGI. The CDR3 has 12 amino acids. Deletions cut 8 bases from V and 1 base from J, with 8 bases between. The CDR3 region has the DNA TGTGCCAGCGGCCCAGAGAACACTGAAGCTTTCTTT. It translates to CASGPENTEAFF.

To note about this clone: Other DNA sequences in this sample translate to the same CDR3. The chain recombines TRBV7-3 with TRBJ2-2; D unclear. Looked up from germline, CDR1 is SGHTA and CDR2 is FQGTGA. Trimming cost V 5 bases and J 8 bases, with 9 bases left between them. The CDR3 loop spans 12 amino acids. The CDR3 here is CASSLPRGELFF. The DNA for the CDR3 is TGTGCCAGCAGCCTACCGAGGGGGGAGCTGTTTTTT.

The J gene is TRBJ1-2, the V gene TRBV6-5; 8 bases are shared with TRBD1. CDR1 is MNHEY, CDR2 SVGAGI, per germline. J lost 4 bases, V lost 8 bases, and 6 bases had no gene match. The CDR3 is made up of 13 amino acids. The CDR3 is CASGRQGSYGYTF. The DNA of the CDR3 is TGTGCCAGCGGAAGACAGGGGTCCTATGGCTACACCTTC.

This sequence joins TRBV4-3 and TRBJ2-6; D is unresolved. Trimming removed 0 bases at V and 2 bases at J, with 5 bases between. CDR3 length: 15 amino acids. The germline gives CDR1 LGHNA, CDR2 YSLEER. CDR3 protein: CASSQDQTGANVLTF. In DNA, the CDR3 is TGCGCCAGCAGCCAAGACCAAACTGGGGCCAACGTCCTGACTTTC.

This chain uses TRBV11-2 with TRBJ2-1; 7 positions match TRBD2. V was pared by 5 bases and J by 6 bases, with 10 bases of the junction left unmatched. The CDR3 totals 15 residues. The germline gives CDR1 SGHAT, CDR2 FQNNGV. CDR3 in DNA: TGTGCCAGCAGCCTATCTCGCGGCGGGGGCAATGAGCAGTTCTTC. Translating it yields CASSLSRGGGNEQFF.

Here the CDR3 reads CASSQEYDTEAFF. The DNA of the CDR3 is TGCGCCAGCAGCCAAGAGTATGACACTGAAGCTTTCTTT. V and J are TRBV4-3 and TRBJ1-1; D is uncertain. V lost 0 bases and J lost 3, with 5 bases in between. Germline CDR1 and CDR2: LGHNA and YSLEER. This CDR3 region has 13 residues.